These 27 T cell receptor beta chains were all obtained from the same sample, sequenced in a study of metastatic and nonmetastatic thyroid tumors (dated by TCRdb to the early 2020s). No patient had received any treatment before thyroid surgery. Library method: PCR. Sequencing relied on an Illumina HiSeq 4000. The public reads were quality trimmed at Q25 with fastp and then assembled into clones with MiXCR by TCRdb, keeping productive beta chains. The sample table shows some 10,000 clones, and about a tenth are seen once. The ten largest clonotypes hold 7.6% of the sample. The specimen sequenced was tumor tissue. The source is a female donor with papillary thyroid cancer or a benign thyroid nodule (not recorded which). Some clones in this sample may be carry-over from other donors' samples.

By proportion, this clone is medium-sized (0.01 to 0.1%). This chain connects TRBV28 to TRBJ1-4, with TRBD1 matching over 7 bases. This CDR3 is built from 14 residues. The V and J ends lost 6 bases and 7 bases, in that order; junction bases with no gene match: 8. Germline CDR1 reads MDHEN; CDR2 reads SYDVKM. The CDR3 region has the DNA TGTGCCAGCAGATCGACAGGGCAAGCTGAAAAACTGTTTTTT. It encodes CASRSTGQAEKLFF.

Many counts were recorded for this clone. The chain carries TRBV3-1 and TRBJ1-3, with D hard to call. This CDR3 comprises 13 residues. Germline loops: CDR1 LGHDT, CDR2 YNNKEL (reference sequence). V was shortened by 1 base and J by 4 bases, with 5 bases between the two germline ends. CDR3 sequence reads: CASSQAQGNTIYF. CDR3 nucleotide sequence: TGTGCCAGCAGCCAAGCCCAGGGAAACACCATATATTTT.

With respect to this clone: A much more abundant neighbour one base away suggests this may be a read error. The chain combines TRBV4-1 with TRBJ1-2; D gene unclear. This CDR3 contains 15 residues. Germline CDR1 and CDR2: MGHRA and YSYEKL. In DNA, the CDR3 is TGCGCCAGCAACCAAGATTTTCCGAGAGACTATGGCTACACCTTC. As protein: CASNQDFPRDYGYTF.

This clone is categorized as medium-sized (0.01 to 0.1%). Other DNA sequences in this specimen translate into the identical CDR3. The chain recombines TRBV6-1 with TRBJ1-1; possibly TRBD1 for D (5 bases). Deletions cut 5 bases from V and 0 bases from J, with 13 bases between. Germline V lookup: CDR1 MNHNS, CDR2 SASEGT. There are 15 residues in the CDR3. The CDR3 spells CASSLGGALNTEAFF. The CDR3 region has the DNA TGTGCCAGCAGTTTGGGTGGGGCCCTGAACACTGAAGCTTTCTTT.

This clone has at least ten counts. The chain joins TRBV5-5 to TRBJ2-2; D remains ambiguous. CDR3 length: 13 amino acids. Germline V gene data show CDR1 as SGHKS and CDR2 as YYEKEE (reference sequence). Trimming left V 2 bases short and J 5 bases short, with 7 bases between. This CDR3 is CASSFTTTGELFF. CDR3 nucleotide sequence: TGTGCCAGCAGCTTTACTACTACCGGGGAGCTGTTTTTT.

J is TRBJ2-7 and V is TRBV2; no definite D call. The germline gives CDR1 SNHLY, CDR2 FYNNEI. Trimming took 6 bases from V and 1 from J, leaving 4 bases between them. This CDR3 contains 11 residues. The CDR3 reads CASSTSYEQYF. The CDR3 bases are TGTGCCAGCAGCACATCCTACGAGCAGTACTTC.

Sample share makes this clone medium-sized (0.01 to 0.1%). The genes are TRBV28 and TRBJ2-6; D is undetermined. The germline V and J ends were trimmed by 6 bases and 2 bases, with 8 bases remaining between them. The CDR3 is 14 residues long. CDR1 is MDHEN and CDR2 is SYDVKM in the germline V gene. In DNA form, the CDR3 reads TGTGCCAGCAGCCGACCCGCTGGGGCCAACGTCCTGACTTTC. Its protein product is CASSRPAGANVLTF.

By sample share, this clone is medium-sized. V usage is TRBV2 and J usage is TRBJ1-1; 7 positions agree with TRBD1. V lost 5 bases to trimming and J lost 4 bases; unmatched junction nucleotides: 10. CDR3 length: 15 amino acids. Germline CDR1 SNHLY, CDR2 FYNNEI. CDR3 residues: CASSLIPGGATEAFF. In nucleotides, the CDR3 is TGTGCCAGCAGTCTAATCCCAGGGGGGGCCACTGAAGCTTTCTTT.

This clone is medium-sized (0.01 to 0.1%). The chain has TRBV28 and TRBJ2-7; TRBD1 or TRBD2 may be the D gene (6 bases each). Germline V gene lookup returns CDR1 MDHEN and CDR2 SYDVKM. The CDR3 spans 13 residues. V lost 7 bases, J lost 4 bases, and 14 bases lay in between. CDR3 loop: CASIDGGRYEQYF. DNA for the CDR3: TGTGCCAGCATCGACGGGGGCCGATACGAGCAGTACTTC.

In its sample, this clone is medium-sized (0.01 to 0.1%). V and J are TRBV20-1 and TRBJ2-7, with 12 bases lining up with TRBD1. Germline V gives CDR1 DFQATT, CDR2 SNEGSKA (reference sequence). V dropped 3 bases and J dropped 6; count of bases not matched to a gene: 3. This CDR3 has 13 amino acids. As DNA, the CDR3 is TGCAGTGCTAGGGGGACAGGGGGCTTCGAGCAGTACTTC. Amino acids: CSARGTGGFEQYF.

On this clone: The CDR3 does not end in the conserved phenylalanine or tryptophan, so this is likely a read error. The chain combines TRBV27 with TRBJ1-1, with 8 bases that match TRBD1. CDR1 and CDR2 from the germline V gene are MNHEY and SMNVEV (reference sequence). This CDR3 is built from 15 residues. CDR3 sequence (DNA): TGTGCCAGCAGTCTATCGGGACAGGCGAACTCTGAAGCTTTCTCT. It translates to CASSLSGQANSEAFS.

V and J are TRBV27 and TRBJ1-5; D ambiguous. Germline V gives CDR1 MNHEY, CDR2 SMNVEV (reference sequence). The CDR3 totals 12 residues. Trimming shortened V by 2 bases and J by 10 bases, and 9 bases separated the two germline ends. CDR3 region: CASSLHGGPQHF. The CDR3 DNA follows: TGTGCCAGCAGTTTACACGGAGGTCCCCAGCATTTT.

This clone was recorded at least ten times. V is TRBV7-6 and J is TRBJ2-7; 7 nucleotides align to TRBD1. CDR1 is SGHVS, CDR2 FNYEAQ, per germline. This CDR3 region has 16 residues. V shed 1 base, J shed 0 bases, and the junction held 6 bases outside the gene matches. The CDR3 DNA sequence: TGTGCCAGCAGCTTAGGTGGACAGGAATCCTCCTACGAGCAGTACTTC. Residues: CASSLGGQESSYEQYF.

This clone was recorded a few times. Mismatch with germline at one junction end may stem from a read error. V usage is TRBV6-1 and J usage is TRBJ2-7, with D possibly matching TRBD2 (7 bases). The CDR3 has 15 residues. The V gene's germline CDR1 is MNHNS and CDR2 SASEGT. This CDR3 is CASSRGTGGSCEQHF. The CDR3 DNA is TGTGCCAGCAGCCGAGGGACGGGGGGCTCCTGCGAGCAGCACTTC.

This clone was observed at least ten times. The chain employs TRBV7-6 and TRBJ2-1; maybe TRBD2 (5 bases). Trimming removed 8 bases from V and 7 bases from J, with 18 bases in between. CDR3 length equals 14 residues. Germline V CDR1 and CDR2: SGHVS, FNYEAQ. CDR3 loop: CASASPSSRNEQFF. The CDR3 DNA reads TGTGCCAGCGCTAGCCCAAGTAGTAGGAATGAGCAGTTCTTC.

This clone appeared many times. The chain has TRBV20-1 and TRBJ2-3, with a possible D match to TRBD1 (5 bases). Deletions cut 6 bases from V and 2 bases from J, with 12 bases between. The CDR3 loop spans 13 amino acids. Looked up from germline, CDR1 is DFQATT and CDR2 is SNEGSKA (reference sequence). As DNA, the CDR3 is TGCAGTGCACAACAGGAGACCACAGATACGCAGTATTTT. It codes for CSAQQETTDTQYF.

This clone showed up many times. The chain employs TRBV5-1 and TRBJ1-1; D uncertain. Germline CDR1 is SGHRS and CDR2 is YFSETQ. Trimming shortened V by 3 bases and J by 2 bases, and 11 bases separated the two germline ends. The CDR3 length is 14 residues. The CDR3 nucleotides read TGCGCCAGCAGCTCGGGTGTCCCAAACACTGAAGCTTTCTTT. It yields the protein CASSSGVPNTEAFF.

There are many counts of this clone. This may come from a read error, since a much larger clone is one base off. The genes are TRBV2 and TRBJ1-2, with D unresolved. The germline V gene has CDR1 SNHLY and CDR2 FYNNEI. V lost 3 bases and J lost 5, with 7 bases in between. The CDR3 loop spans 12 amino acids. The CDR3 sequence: CASSEREYGYTF. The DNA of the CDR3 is TGTGCCAGCAGTGAGAGAGAGTATGGCTACACCTTC.

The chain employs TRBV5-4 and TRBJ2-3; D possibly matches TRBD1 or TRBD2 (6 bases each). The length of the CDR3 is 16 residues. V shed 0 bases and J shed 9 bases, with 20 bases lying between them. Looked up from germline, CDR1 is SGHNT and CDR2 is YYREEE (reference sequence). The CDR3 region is CASSLGGRGQRKTQYF. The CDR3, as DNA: TGTGCCAGCAGCTTGGGGGGTCGGGGGCAACGTAAGACGCAGTATTTT.

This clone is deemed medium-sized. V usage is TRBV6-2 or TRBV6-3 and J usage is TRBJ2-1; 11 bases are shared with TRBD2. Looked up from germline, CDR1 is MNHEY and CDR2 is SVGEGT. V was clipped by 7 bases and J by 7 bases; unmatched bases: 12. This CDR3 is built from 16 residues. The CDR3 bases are TGTGCCAGCACCCAATCATATAGCGGGGGGGGTAATGAGCAGTTCTTC. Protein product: CASTQSYSGGGNEQFF.

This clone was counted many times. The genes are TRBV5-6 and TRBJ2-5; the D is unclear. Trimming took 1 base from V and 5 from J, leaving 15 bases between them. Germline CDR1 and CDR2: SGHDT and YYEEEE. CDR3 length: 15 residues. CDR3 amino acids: CASSLKQAARETQYF. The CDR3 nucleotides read TGTGCCAGCAGCTTGAAGCAGGCCGCCCGGGAGACCCAGTACTTC.

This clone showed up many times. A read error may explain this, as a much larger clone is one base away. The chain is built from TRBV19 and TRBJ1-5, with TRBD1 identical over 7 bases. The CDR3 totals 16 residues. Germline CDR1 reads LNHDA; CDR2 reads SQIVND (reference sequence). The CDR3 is CASTRSKGAPSQLQHF. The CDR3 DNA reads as TGTGCCAGCACAAGATCTAAGGGGGCCCCGAGTCAGCTCCAGCATTTT.

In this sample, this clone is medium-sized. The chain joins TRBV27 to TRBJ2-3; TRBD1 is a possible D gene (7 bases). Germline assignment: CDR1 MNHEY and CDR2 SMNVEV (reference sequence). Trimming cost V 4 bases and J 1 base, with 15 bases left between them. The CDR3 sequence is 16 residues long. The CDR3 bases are TGTGCCAGCAGTTCCTACAGGGGAGGCGGCACAGATACGCAGTATTTT. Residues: CASSSYRGGGTDTQYF.

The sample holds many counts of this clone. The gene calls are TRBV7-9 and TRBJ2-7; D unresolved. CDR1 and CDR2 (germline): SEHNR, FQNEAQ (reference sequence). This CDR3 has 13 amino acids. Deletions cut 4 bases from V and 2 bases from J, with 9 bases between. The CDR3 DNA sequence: TGTGCCAGCAGCTCGCCCCCAACCTACGAGCAGTACGTC. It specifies CASSSPPTYEQYV.

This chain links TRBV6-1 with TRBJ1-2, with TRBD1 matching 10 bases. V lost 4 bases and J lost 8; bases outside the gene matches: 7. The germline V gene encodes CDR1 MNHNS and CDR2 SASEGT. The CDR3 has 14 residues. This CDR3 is CASSVTGGFAGYTF. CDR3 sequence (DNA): TGTGCCAGCAGTGTGACAGGGGGCTTCGCGGGCTACACCTTC.

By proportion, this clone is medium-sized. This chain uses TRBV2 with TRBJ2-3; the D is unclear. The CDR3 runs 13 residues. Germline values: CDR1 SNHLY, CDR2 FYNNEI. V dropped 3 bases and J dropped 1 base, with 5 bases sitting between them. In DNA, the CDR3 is TGTGCCAGCAGTGAGCTAGGCACAGATACGCAGTATTTT. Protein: CASSELGTDTQYF.

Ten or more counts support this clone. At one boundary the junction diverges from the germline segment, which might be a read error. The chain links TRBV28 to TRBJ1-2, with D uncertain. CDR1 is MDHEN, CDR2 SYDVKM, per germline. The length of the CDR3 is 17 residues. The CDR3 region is CASSPRGGLLLYYGYAF. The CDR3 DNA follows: TGTGCCAGCAGTCCTCGAGGTGGACTGCTCCTATACTATGGCTACGCCTTC.